This entry lists 2 T cell receptor beta chains sequenced from one sample in a study of T cell responses to AZD1222 COVID-19 vaccine. Data came from immunoSEQ multiplex PCR; TCRdb stores just in-frame clones and leaves some out. The sample holds some 130,000 clones; 88% are singletons and the top ten take 7.5% to 8%. Sequences were derived from peripheral blood, sampled on day 0 of AZD1222 vaccination. All receptors derive from an adult in good health.

This rearrangement joins TRBV5-6 to TRBJ2-3; no firm D call. Trimming removed 5 bases at V and 4 bases at J, with 11 bases between. Germline V gives CDR1 SGHDT, CDR2 YYEEEE. The CDR3 spans 13 residues. The CDR3 is CASSYPLADTQYF. The CDR3 DNA reads TGTGCCAGCAGTTATCCTCTTGCAGATACGCAGTATTTT.

The J gene is TRBJ2-5, the V gene TRBV27; possibly TRBD2 for D (5 bases). The CDR3 covers 14 residues. V was cut by 1 base and J by 3 bases, with 9 bases left in between. Per the germline V gene, CDR1 is MNHEY and CDR2 is SMNVEV (reference sequence). CDR3: CASSLYAGKETQYF. In DNA form, the CDR3 reads TGTGCCAGCAGTTTATATGCGGGTAAAGAGACCCAGTACTTC.